This T cell receptor (beta chain) came from a study of blood T cell repertoires in COVID-19. Study in general: The United States, Italy and Spain were the sources of the acute and convalescent COVID-19 samples.

As originally analysed: For nucleated cells, counts were estimated from reference gene primer amplification. Repertoires were generated with immunoSEQ multiplex PCR, while TCRdb's copy carries only in-frame clones and drops some. That table is the source of V, J and clone size, and D and trimming were worked out from the DNA. The sample includes 390,000 or so clones, around 83% seen only once; the top ten take 5.1%. The germline V gene has CDR1 SGHRS and CDR2 YFSETQ. Trimming took 0 bases from V and 5 from J, leaving 11 bases between them. This CDR3 is built from 15 residues. Everyone who took part was roughly 18 to 89 years old, and they came from about two dozen US areas. Recovered Cohort 3 donors showed two negative PCRs, clearance, or symptom resolution.

V is TRBV5-1 and J is TRBJ2-2; tentatively, D is TRBD1 (6 bases). The source material was PBMCs or T cells enriched from blood (not recorded which). This clonotype was sampled from a woman aged 45-65 years who had recovered from COVID-19. DNA for the CDR3: TGCGCCAGCAGCTTGGGGTCGAGGGGGACCGGGGAGCTGTTTTTT. It codes for CASSLGSRGTGELFF.